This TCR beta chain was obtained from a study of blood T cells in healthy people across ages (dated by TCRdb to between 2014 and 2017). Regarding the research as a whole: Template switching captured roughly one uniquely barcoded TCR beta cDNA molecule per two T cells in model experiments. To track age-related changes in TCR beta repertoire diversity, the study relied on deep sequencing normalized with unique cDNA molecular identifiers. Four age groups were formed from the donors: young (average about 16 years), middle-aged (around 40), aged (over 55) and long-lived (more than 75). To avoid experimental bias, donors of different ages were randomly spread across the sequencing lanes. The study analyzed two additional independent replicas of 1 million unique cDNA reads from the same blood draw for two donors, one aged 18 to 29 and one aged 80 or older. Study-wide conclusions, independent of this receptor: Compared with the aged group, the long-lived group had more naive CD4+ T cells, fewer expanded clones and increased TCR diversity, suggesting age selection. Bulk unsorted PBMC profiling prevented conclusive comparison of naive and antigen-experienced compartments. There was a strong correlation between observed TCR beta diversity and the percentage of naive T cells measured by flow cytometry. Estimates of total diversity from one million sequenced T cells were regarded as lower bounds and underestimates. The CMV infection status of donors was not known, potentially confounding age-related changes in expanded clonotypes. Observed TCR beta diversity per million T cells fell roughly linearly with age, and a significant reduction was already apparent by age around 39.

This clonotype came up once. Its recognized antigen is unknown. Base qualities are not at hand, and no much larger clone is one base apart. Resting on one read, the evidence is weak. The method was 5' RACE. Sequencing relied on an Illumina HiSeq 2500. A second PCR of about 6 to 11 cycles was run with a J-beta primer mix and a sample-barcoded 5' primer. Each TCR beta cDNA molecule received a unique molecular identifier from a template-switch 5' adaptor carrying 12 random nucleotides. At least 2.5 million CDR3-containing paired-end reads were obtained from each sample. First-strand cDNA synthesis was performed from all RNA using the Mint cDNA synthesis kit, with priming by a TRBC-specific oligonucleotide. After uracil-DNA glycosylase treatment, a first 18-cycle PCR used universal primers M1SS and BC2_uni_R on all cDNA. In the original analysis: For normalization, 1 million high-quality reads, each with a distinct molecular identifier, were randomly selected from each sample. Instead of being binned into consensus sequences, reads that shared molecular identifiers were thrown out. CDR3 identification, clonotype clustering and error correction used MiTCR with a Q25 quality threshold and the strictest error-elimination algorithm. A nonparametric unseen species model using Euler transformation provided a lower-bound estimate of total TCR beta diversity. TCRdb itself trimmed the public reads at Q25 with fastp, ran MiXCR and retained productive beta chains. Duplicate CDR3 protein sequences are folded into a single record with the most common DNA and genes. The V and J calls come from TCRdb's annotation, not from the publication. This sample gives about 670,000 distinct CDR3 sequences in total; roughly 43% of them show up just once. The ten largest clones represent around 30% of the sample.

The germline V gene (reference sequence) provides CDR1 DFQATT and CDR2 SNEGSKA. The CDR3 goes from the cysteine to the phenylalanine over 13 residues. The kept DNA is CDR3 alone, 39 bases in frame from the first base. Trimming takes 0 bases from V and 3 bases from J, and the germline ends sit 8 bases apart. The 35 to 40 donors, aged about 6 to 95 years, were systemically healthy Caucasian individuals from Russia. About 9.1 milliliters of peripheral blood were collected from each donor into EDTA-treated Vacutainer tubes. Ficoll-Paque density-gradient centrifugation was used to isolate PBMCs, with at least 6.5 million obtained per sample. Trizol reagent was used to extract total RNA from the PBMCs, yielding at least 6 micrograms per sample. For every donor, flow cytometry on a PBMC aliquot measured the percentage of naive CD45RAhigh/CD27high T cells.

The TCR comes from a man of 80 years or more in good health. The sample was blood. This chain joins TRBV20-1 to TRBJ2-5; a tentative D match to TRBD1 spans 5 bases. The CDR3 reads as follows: CSARDRVEETQYF. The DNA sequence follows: TGCAGTGCTAGAGACAGGGTGGAAGAGACCCAGTACTTC.